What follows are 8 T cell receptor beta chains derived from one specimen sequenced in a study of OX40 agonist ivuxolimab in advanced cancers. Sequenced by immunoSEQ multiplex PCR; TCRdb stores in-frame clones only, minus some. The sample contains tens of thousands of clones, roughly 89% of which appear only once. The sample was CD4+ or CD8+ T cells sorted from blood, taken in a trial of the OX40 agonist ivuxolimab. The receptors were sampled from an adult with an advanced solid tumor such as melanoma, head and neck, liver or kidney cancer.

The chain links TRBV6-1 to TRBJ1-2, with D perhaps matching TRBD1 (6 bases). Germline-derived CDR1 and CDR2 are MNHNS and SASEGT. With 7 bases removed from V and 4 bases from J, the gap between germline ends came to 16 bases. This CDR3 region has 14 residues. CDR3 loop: CASIFLDRLYGYTF. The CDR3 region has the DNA TGTGCCAGCATTTTTCTGGACAGACTCTATGGCTACACCTTC.

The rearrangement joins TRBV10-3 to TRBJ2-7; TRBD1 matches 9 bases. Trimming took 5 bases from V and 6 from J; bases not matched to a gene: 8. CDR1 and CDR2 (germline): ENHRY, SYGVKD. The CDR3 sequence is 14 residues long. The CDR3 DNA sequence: TGTGCCATCAGTCCGGGACAGGGACGCCTCGAGCAGTACTTC. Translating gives CAISPGQGRLEQYF.

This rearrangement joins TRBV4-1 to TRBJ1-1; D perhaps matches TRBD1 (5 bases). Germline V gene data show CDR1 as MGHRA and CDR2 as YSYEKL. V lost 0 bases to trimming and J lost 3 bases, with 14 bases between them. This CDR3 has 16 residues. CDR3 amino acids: CASSQEGVRKDTEAFF. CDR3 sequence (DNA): TGCGCCAGCAGCCAAGAGGGGGTCAGAAAGGACACTGAAGCTTTCTTT.

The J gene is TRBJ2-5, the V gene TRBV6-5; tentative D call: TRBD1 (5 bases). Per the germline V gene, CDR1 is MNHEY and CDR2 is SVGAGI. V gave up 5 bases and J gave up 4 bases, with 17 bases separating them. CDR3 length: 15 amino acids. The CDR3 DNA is TGTGCCAGCAGTCAATGGGGTGGCCAGGGAGAGACCCAGTACTTC. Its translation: CASSQWGGQGETQYF.

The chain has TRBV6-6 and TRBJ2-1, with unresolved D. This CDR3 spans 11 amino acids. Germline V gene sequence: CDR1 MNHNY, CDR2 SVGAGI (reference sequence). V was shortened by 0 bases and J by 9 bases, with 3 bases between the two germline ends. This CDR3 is CASSYSSEQFF. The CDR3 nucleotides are TGTGCCAGCAGTTACTCCAGTGAGCAGTTCTTC.

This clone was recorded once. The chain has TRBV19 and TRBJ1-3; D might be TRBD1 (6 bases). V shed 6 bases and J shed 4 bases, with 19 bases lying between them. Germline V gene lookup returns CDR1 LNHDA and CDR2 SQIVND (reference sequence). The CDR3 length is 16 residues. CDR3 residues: CASSQGGPGGGNTIYF. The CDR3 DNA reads TGTGCCAGTAGCCAAGGGGGACCTGGAGGCGGAAACACCATATATTTT.

The CDR3 nucleotides read TGTGCCAGCAGCTCCCGACGGGATGCAACTAATGAAAAACTGTTTTTT. It specifies CASSSRRDATNEKLFF. This chain joins TRBV5-4 and TRBJ1-4; D not certain. The V and J ends lost 3 bases and 0 bases respectively, with 12 bases between them. The CDR3 totals 16 residues. From germline, CDR1 is SGHNT and CDR2 YYREEE (reference sequence).

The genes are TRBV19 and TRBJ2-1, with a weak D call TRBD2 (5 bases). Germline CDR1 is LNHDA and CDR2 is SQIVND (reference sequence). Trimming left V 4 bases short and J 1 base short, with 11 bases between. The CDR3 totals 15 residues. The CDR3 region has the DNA TGTGCCAGTAGTACCACTAGATTTTCCTACAATGAGCAGTTCTTC. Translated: CASSTTRFSYNEQFF.